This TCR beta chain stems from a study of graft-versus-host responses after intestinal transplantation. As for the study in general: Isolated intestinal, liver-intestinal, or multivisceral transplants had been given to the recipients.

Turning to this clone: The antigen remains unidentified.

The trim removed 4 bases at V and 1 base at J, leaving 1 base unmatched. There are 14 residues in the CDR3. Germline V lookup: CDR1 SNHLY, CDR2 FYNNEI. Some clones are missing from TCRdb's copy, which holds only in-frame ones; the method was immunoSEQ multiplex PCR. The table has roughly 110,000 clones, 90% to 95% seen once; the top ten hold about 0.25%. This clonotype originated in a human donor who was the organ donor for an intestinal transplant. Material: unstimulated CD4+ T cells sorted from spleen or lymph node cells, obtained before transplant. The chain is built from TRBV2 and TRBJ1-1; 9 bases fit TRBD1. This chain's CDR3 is CASSVDRGNTEAFF. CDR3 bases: TGTGCCAGCAGTGTGGACAGGGGGAACACTGAAGCTTTCTTT. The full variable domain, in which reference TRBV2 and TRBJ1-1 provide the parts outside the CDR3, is EPEVTQTPSHQVTQMGQEVILRCVPISNHLYFYWYRQILGQKVEFLVSFYNNEISEKSEIFDDQFSVERPDGSNFTLKIRSTKLEDSAMYFCASSVDRGNTEAFFGQGTRLTVV.